These 28 T cell receptor beta chains were all obtained from the same sample, sequenced in a study of T cell responses to AZD1222 COVID-19 vaccine. Sequencing used immunoSEQ multiplex PCR; TCRdb keeps in-frame clones, though not all of them. The sample includes roughly 180,000 clones, about 93% of them seen just once. The sample was peripheral blood, taken 28 days after the second dose of the MenACWY control vaccine. These TCRs come from an adult who received the MenACWY meningococcal vaccine as a control.

This chain connects TRBV29-1 to TRBJ2-7; D is unresolved. The length of the CDR3 is 14 residues. Germline V lookup: CDR1 SQVTM, CDR2 ANQGSEA. Deletions cut 0 bases from V and 3 bases from J, with 12 bases between. As DNA, the CDR3 is TGCAGCGTTGAAGACGCAGGAACCCACTACGAGCAGTACTTC. Protein sequence: CSVEDAGTHYEQYF.

This chain connects TRBV6-5 to TRBJ1-5, with D possibly TRBD1 on 5 matching bases. Germline values: CDR1 MNHEY, CDR2 SVGAGI. The length of the CDR3 is 13 residues. Trimming pared 6 bases from V and 10 bases from J, leaving 16 bases between. The CDR3 region has the DNA TGTGCCAGCAGCTACCGGGGCCAGGGTCCCCAGCATTTT. Translated: CASSYRGQGPQHF.

The chain has TRBV12-3 or TRBV12-4 and TRBJ1-2; 7 positions agree with TRBD1. The CDR3 covers 13 residues. Unmatched junction bases numbered 3, after V lost 0 bases and J lost 8 bases. The DNA for the CDR3 is TGTGCCAGCAGTTTAGCGACAGGGAGCGGCTACACCTTC. Translation gives CASSLATGSGYTF.

The rearrangement links TRBV18 to TRBJ1-5; unclear D gene. This CDR3 region has 14 residues. V lost 2 bases to trimming and J lost 4 bases, with 9 bases between them. Germline V gene lookup returns CDR1 KGHSH and CDR2 LQKENI. The CDR3 DNA is TGTGCCAGCTCACCAGGGGTTAGGAATCAGCCCCAGCATTTT. Translated, it gives CASSPGVRNQPQHF.

The CDR3 sequence: CASSSPRGGETQYF. The CDR3 bases are TGTGCCAGCAGTTCCCCCAGGGGAGGCGAGACCCAGTACTTC. This chain uses TRBV6-5 with TRBJ2-5, with D perhaps being TRBD1 or TRBD2 (6 bases each). V gave up 4 bases and J gave up 5 bases, with 14 bases separating them. CDR3 length: 14 residues. Germline values: CDR1 MNHEY, CDR2 SVGAGI.

This clone came up once. The chain combines TRBV19 with TRBJ1-2, with 9 nucleotides matching TRBD1. CDR3 size: 15 residues. Germline CDR1 reads LNHDA; CDR2 reads SQIVND (reference sequence). Germline trimming cut 4 bases from V and 3 bases from J; bases unmatched to any gene: 6. The CDR3 DNA reads as TGTGCCAGTAGTAAGGGGGACAGGGTTCACTATGGCTACACCTTC. It encodes CASSKGDRVHYGYTF. The variable domain in full, completed from reference TRBV19 and TRBJ1-2, reads DGGITQSPKYLFRKEGQNVTLSCEQNLNHDAMYWYRQDPGQGLRLIYYSQIVNDFQKGDIAEGYSVSREKKESFPLTVTSAQKNPTAFYLCASSKGDRVHYGYTFGSGTRLTVV.

The chain has TRBV6-2 or TRBV6-3 and TRBJ2-1, with D tentatively TRBD1 or TRBD2 (6 bases each). CDR1 and CDR2 from the germline V gene are MNHEY and SVGEGT. The CDR3 totals 15 residues. The ends were cut back, 4 bases at V and 4 bases at J, with 14 bases in the middle. CDR3 loop: CASSSRGRGYNEQFF. CDR3 sequence (DNA): TGTGCCAGCAGTTCACGGGGGCGAGGATACAATGAGCAGTTCTTC.

The chain employs TRBV30 and TRBJ2-7; no firm D call. CDR1 is GTSNPN, CDR2 SVGIG, per germline (reference sequence). The CDR3 extends over 11 amino acids. The germline V and J ends were trimmed by 1 base and 3 bases, with 4 bases remaining between them. CDR3 sequence reads: CAWSAYYEQYF. DNA of the CDR3: TGTGCCTGGAGTGCGTACTACGAGCAGTACTTC.

The chain links TRBV18 to TRBJ2-7; 8 bases match TRBD1. Germline CDR1 KGHSH, CDR2 LQKENI. Trimming cost V 3 bases and J 5 bases; bases outside gene matches: 3. This CDR3 has 13 residues. CDR3 sequence (DNA): TGTGCCAGCTCACCCCTGACAGGGGACGAGCAGTACTTC. Protein product: CASSPLTGDEQYF.

The chain joins TRBV3-1 (or the pseudogene TRBV3-2) to TRBJ1-2; maybe TRBD1 (6 bases). The length of the CDR3 is 15 residues. The V gene lost 1 base and the J gene lost 6 bases, with 15 bases spanning the gap. The germline V gene encodes CDR1 LGHDT and CDR2 YNNKEL (reference sequence). CDR3 sequence: CASSQGLRGKDGYTF. The CDR3 DNA follows: TGTGCCAGCAGCCAAGGGCTAAGGGGGAAGGATGGCTACACCTTC.

The chain combines TRBV28 with TRBJ2-5, with TRBD1 matching 8 bases. Germline trimming cut 5 bases from V and 3 bases from J; bases unmatched to any gene: 8. The germline V gene has CDR1 MDHEN and CDR2 SYDVKM. The CDR3 consists of 15 residues. CDR3 DNA sequence: TGTGCCAGCAGTCCCATTGGACAGGGAGAAGAGACCCAGTACTTC. This sequence encodes CASSPIGQGEETQYF.

The chain recombines TRBV7-2 with TRBJ1-2; 7 bases fit TRBD1. With V trimmed by 5 bases and J by 3 bases, 9 bases remained unmatched. Germline CDR1 and CDR2: SGHTA and FQGNSA. The CDR3 is 15 amino acids. The CDR3 sequence: CASSATGTVDYGYTF. The CDR3 nucleotides read TGTGCCAGCAGCGCGACCGGGACAGTAGACTATGGCTACACCTTC.

This sequence joins TRBV19 and TRBJ2-1, with TRBD1 as a possible D gene (6 bases). This CDR3 has 16 amino acids. Looked up from germline, CDR1 is LNHDA and CDR2 is SQIVND (reference sequence). Trimming took off 5 bases at V and 0 bases at J, with 14 bases between the two ends. CDR3 coding DNA: TGTGCCAGTAGTCCCCAACAGGGAGCCTCCTACAATGAGCAGTTCTTC. Protein: CASSPQQGASYNEQFF.

CDR3 sequence: CASSYGGPGELFF. The DNA of the CDR3 is TGTGCCAGCAGTTACGGGGGGCCCGGGGAGCTGTTTTTT. V is TRBV6-6 and J is TRBJ2-2; the D gene could be TRBD1 or TRBD2 (6 bases each). Germline CDR1 reads MNHNY; CDR2 reads SVGAGI (reference sequence). The CDR3 loop spans 13 amino acids. The germline V and J ends were trimmed by 2 bases and 6 bases, with 7 bases remaining between them.

V is TRBV5-1 and J is TRBJ2-7; 13 nucleotides agree with TRBD2. Germline loops: CDR1 SGHRS, CDR2 YFSETQ. This CDR3 is 18 amino acids long. V shed 3 bases and J 1 base; nucleotides not matched to a gene: 10. The CDR3 here is CASSYRTSGGGRSYEQYF. CDR3 nucleotide sequence: TGCGCCAGCAGCTATAGGACTAGCGGGGGTGGTAGGTCCTACGAGCAGTACTTC.

The genes are TRBV6-2 or TRBV6-3 and TRBJ1-4; D uncertain. This CDR3 is built from 12 residues. Germline lookup yields CDR1 MNHEY and CDR2 SVGEGT. The germline V and J ends were trimmed by 5 bases and 4 bases, with 5 bases remaining between them. CDR3 amino acids: CASSLFNEKLFF. As DNA, the CDR3 is TGTGCCAGCAGTCTCTTTAATGAAAAACTGTTTTTT.

This chain joins TRBV3-1 (or the pseudogene TRBV3-2) and TRBJ1-5; no clear D gene. This CDR3 spans 15 amino acids. Trimming left V 2 bases short and J 0 bases short, with 8 bases between. Germline V lookup: CDR1 LGHDT, CDR2 YNNKEL (reference sequence). The CDR3 protein is CASSQRQDSNQPQHF. CDR3 in DNA: TGTGCCAGCAGCCAAAGGCAGGATAGCAATCAGCCCCAGCATTTT.

This sequence joins TRBV7-9 and TRBJ1-4; no firm D call. Germline-derived CDR1 and CDR2 are SEHNR and FQNEAQ (reference sequence). The CDR3 totals 15 residues. V was cut by 1 base and J by 4 bases, with 10 bases left in between. DNA for the CDR3: TGTGCCAGCAGCTTAGTGTCCAGACTTAATGAAAAACTGTTTTTT. Encoded protein: CASSLVSRLNEKLFF.

The rearrangement links TRBV11-2 to TRBJ1-5; D uncertain. From germline, CDR1 is SGHAT and CDR2 FQNNGV. This CDR3 has 13 amino acids. V dropped 9 bases and J dropped 4 bases, with 13 bases sitting between them. The CDR3 here is CASTHGPNQPQHF. CDR3 nucleotide sequence: TGTGCCAGTACCCACGGCCCTAATCAGCCCCAGCATTTT.

The chain has TRBV28 and TRBJ1-1, with D hard to call. This CDR3 comprises 11 residues. Germline V CDR1 and CDR2: MDHEN, SYDVKM. V was shortened by 4 bases and J by 11 bases, with 11 bases between the two germline ends. In DNA form, the CDR3 reads TGTGCCAGCAGTTCGCGCCCACAGGCTTTCTTT. As protein: CASSSRPQAFF.

As concerns this clone: The same CDR3 is also encoded by other DNA sequences in this sample. V usage is TRBV30 and J usage is TRBJ1-5, with D unresolved. Germline assignment: CDR1 GTSNPN and CDR2 SVGIG (reference sequence). Trimming removed 2 bases at V and 0 bases at J, with 5 bases between. This CDR3 is built from 13 residues. The CDR3 is CAWSRDSNQPQHF. The CDR3 DNA reads TGTGCCTGGAGTCGGGATAGCAATCAGCCCCAGCATTTT.

The rearrangement joins TRBV28 to TRBJ2-7; D might be TRBD1 or TRBD2, each matching 5 bases. Trimming took off 6 bases at V and 4 bases at J, with 7 bases between the two ends. Germline CDR1 reads MDHEN; CDR2 reads SYDVKM. CDR3 size: 11 residues. CDR3: CASRGRYEQYF. The CDR3 region has the DNA TGTGCCAGCAGGGGACGTTACGAGCAGTACTTC. Using reference TRBV28 and TRBJ2-7 for the parts outside the CDR3, the full variable domain is DVKVTQSSRYLVKRTGEKVFLECVQDMDHENMFWYRQDPGLGLRLIYFSYDVKMKEKGDIPEGYSVSREKKERFSLILESASTNQTSMYLCASRGRYEQYFGPGTRLTVT.

CDR3 DNA: TGTGCCAGCAGCTTTATTAGCGGGGGGGGTCCATACAATGAGCAGTTCTTC. Translating gives CASSFISGGGPYNEQFF. The rearrangement uses TRBV11-2 and TRBJ2-1; the match to TRBD2 covers 11 bases. Germline V CDR1 and CDR2: SGHAT, FQNNGV. The CDR3 has 17 amino acids. V lost 3 bases and J lost 4; bases outside the gene matches: 8.

CDR3: CAWSPLGTGNTEAFF. The CDR3 DNA sequence: TGTGCCTGGAGTCCATTAGGGACAGGGAACACTGAAGCTTTCTTT. The chain joins TRBV30 to TRBJ1-1; 8 nucleotides match TRBD1. Per germline, CDR1 GTSNPN and CDR2 SVGIG (reference sequence). With V trimmed by 2 bases and J by 1 base, 6 bases remained unmatched. This CDR3 spans 15 amino acids.

The chain has TRBV7-2 and TRBJ1-4; TRBD1 is a possible D gene (5 bases). Germline V gene data show CDR1 as SGHTA and CDR2 as FQGNSA. V gave up 5 bases and J gave up 7 bases, with 17 bases separating them. CDR3 length: 15 residues. In nucleotides, the CDR3 is TGTGCCAGCAGCGAACTACTGGGGCTAGGTGAAAAACTGTTTTTT. It translates to CASSELLGLGEKLFF. The whole variable domain, remainder taken from reference TRBV7-2 and TRBJ1-4, is GAGVSQSPSNKVTEKGKDVELRCDPISGHTALYWYRQSLGQGLEFLIYFQGNSAPDKSGLPSDRFSAERTGGSVSTLTIQRTQQEDSAVYLCASSELLGLGEKLFFGSGTQLSVL.

V and J are TRBV2 and TRBJ1-3; perhaps TRBD1 as D (5 bases). Deletions cut 6 bases from V and 7 bases from J, with 25 bases between. Per germline, CDR1 SNHLY and CDR2 FYNNEI. This CDR3 is 17 amino acids long. CDR3 coding DNA: TGTGCCAGCAGACCCAGGAGTGGGGGAACCCGTGGGAACACCATATATTTT. Translated, it gives CASRPRSGGTRGNTIYF.

This chain joins TRBV5-6 and TRBJ1-5, with TRBD1 as a possible D gene (6 bases). The CDR3 has 17 residues. Trimming removed 0 bases from V and 0 bases from J, with 13 bases in between. Germline V CDR1 and CDR2: SGHDT, YYEEEE. The CDR3 is CASSLGRGAYSNQPQHF. CDR3 in DNA: TGTGCCAGCAGCTTGGGCAGGGGCGCCTATAGCAATCAGCCCCAGCATTTT.

V gene TRBV19 combines with J gene TRBJ2-4; 9 positions agree with TRBD1. Unmatched junction bases numbered 4, after V lost 6 bases and J lost 7 bases. Germline V lookup: CDR1 LNHDA, CDR2 SQIVND (reference sequence). The CDR3 has 13 residues. The CDR3 protein is CASSRGTGNIQYF. CDR3 sequence (DNA): TGTGCCAGTAGCAGGGGGACAGGGAACATTCAGTACTTC.